These T cell receptor beta chains were read from a single sample in a study of blood T cell repertoires in COVID-19. The method was immunoSEQ multiplex PCR; TCRdb's version includes in-frame clones alone and lacks a portion of them. The table lists under 450,000 clones, just over 90% of them singletons. Input material: PBMCs or T cells enriched from blood (not recorded which). These TCRs come from a woman aged 40 to 50 who had been exposed to COVID-19. Both conserved end residues are part of each CDR3.

CDR3 protein: CASSLALTGHYGYTF; J gene: TRBJ1-2; V gene: TRBV6-5
CDR3 protein: CASSPLEAEYGYTF; J gene: TRBJ1-2; V gene: TRBV18
CDR3 protein: CASSQTSRTEAFF; J gene: TRBJ1-1; V gene: TRBV18
CDR3 protein: CASSLDPGRAEAFF; J gene: TRBJ1-1; V gene: TRBV7-2
CDR3 protein: CASSLDREWNIQYF; J gene: TRBJ2-4; V gene: TRBV7-9
CDR3 protein: CASSFRSTSGLSGTDTQYF; J gene: TRBJ2-3; V gene: TRBV27
CDR3 protein: CSASDRGSGNTIYF; J gene: TRBJ1-3; V gene: TRBV29-1
CDR3 protein: CASSERDRGLLSEAFF; J gene: TRBJ1-1; V gene: TRBV2
CDR3 protein: CASSLSRQPGNTIYF; J gene: TRBJ1-3; V gene: TRBV3-1/TRBV3-2
CDR3 protein: CASSLSITGRVAEAFF; J gene: TRBJ1-1; V gene: TRBV27
CDR3 protein: CATSELAEDTQYF; J gene: TRBJ2-3; V gene: TRBV24-1
CDR3 protein: CAISGRASSYNEQFF; J gene: TRBJ2-1; V gene: TRBV5-4
CDR3 protein: CASSLELTGGWNEKLFF; J gene: TRBJ1-4; V gene: TRBV7-2
CDR3 protein: CASQRRSTSVSYEQYF; J gene: TRBJ2-7; V gene: TRBV7-2
CDR3 protein: CASGLGEENIQYF; J gene: TRBJ2-4; V gene: TRBV12-5
CDR3 protein: CASRTGGYEQYF; J gene: TRBJ2-7; V gene: TRBV6-6
CDR3 protein: CASSEAGQGNQPQHF; J gene: TRBJ1-5; V gene: TRBV6-1
CDR3 protein: CASSLGSGSYEQYF; J gene: TRBJ2-7; V gene: TRBV7-9
CDR3 protein: CASSIGTSGRGYEQYF; J gene: TRBJ2-7; V gene: TRBV7-9
CDR3 protein: CASSYQGLREKLFF; J gene: TRBJ1-4; V gene: TRBV5-1
CDR3 protein: CATSGDRDEYGYTF; J gene: TRBJ1-2; V gene: TRBV25-1
CDR3 protein: CASSTMGQGRDEQFF; J gene: TRBJ2-1; V gene: TRBV5-1
CDR3 protein: CASTPGQGATVGELFF; J gene: TRBJ2-2; V gene: TRBV5-1
CDR3 protein: CASSGQYSNQPQHF; J gene: TRBJ1-5; V gene: TRBV2
CDR3 protein: CASSQDRQGYQPQHF; J gene: TRBJ1-5; V gene: TRBV4-1
CDR3 protein: CASSIDGASGRTTYEQYF; J gene: TRBJ2-7; V gene: TRBV19
CDR3 protein: CASSESYASGGAGDEQYF; J gene: TRBJ2-7; V gene: TRBV10-1
CDR3 protein: CASSGDSSRSNQPQHF; J gene: TRBJ1-5; V gene: TRBV25-1
CDR3 protein: CASRTYLNTEAFF; J gene: TRBJ1-1; V gene: TRBV7-2
CDR3 protein: CASSPRDWGDQYF; J gene: TRBJ2-5; V gene: TRBV11-3
CDR3 protein: CASSSQWQASTEAFF; J gene: TRBJ1-1; V gene: TRBV7-8
CDR3 protein: CATALTGNYGYTF; J gene: TRBJ1-2; V gene: TRBV6-5
CDR3 protein: CSASSDRNQPQHF; J gene: TRBJ1-5; V gene: TRBV20-1
CDR3 protein: CASSLFGGGVDTQYF; J gene: TRBJ2-3; V gene: TRBV5-4
CDR3 protein: CASSLLGDTEAFF; J gene: TRBJ1-1; V gene: TRBV19
CDR3 protein: CSAGGHGTEAFF; J gene: TRBJ1-1; V gene: TRBV29-1
CDR3 protein: CASSEVAGGPGDTQYF; J gene: TRBJ2-3; V gene: TRBV10-1
CDR3 protein: CASTPQGGTDTEAFF; J gene: TRBJ1-1; V gene: TRBV5-1
CDR3 protein: CASSLAETAFWGYTF; J gene: TRBJ1-2; V gene: TRBV5-1
CDR3 protein: CATAGTGGTEAFF; J gene: TRBJ1-1; V gene: TRBV24-1
CDR3 protein: CASRADRGLNGYTF; J gene: TRBJ1-2; V gene: TRBV2
CDR3 protein: CASSQGQGNEKLFF; J gene: TRBJ1-4; V gene: TRBV2
CDR3 protein: CASSLRPGQGYNEQFF; J gene: TRBJ2-1; V gene: TRBV27
CDR3 protein: CASSLDPARLNRGHSYNSPLHF; J gene: TRBJ1-6; V gene: TRBV11-3
CDR3 protein: CASSLGGWDSPLHF; J gene: TRBJ1-6; V gene: TRBV7-3
CDR3 protein: CASSQQGGPEAFF; J gene: TRBJ1-1; V gene: TRBV2
CDR3 protein: CASSEGDRAAYTF; J gene: TRBJ1-2; V gene: TRBV6-1
CDR3 protein: CAITDPGTSVAGYTF; J gene: TRBJ1-2; V gene: TRBV10-3
CDR3 protein: CAWTPPRGLGGNQPQHF; J gene: TRBJ1-5; V gene: TRBV30
CDR3 protein: CASGTVSGNTIYF; J gene: TRBJ1-3; V gene: TRBV19
CDR3 protein: CATSRDTGGDYGYTF; J gene: TRBJ1-2; V gene: TRBV15
CDR3 protein: CASSEASGLGGTGLYTEAFF; J gene: TRBJ1-1; V gene: TRBV6-1
CDR3 protein: CASSLADSSNQPQHF; J gene: TRBJ1-5; V gene: TRBV5-5
CDR3 protein: CAWSFGQGLGYTF; J gene: TRBJ1-2; V gene: TRBV30
CDR3 protein: CASSFRTSGRLNEQFF; J gene: TRBJ2-1; V gene: TRBV19
CDR3 protein: CAISERTSGSYEQYF; J gene: TRBJ2-7; V gene: TRBV10-3